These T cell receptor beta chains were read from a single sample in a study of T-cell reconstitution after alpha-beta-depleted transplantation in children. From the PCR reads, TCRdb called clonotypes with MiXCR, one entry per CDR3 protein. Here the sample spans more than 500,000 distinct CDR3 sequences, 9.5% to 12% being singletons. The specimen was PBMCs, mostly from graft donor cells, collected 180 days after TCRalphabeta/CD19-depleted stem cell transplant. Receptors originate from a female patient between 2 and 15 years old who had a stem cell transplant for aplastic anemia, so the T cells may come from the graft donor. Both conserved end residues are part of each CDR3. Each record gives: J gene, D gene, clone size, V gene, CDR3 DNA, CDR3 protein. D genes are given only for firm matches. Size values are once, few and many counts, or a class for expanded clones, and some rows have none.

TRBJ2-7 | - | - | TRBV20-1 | TGCAGTGCTAGGAGCTCGGAGGAGCAGTACTTC | CSARSSEEQYF
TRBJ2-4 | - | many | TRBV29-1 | TGCAGCGCCGGCACGGAAGCCAAAAACATTCAGTACTTC | CSAGTEAKNIQYF
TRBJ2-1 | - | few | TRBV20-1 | TGCAGTGCTAGAGATTTGACAACTAGCTCCTACAATGAGCAGTTCTTC | CSARDLTTSSYNEQFF
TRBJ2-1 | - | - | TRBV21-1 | TGTGCCAGCAGCAAGGGACTAGCGGGCTACACTGAGCAGTTCTTC | CASSKGLAGYTEQFF
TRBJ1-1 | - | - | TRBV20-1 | TGCAGTGCTAGCCGTGTCTCGAGGGACACTGAAGCTTTCTTT | CSASRVSRDTEAFF
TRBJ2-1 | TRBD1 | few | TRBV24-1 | TGTGCCACCAGTGATCCCCGGGACAGGTCGTACAATGAGCAGTTCTTC | CATSDPRDRSYNEQFF
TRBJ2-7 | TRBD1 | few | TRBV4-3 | TGCGCCAGCAGCCTCGGGACAGGGGTGTCCGAGCAGTACTTC | CASSLGTGVSEQYF
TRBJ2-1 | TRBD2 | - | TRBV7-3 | TGTGCCAGCAGCTTTTCCAGCCCCCGGGGGGGCGAGCAGTTCTTC | CASSFSSPRGGEQFF
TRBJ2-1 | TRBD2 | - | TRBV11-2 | TGTGCCAGCAGTCTCGGGCGGACGGGGGGGGACAATGAGCAGTTCTTC | CASSLGRTGGDNEQFF
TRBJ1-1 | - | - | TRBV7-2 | TGTGCCAGCAGCTCCACCGGGACGGAGGGAACTGAAGCTTTCTTT | CASSSTGTEGTEAFF
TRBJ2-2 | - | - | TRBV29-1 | TGCAGCGTTGTGGGAGATCGGACCGGGGAGCTGTTTTTT | CSVVGDRTGELFF
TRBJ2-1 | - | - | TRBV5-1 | TGCGCCAGCAGCTTGCGAGTTGGGGGAGATGAGCAGTTCTTC | CASSLRVGGDEQFF
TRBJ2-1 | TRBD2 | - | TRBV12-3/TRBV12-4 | TGTGCCAGCGGTAGCGGGAGGATCTATGAGCAGTTCTTC | CASGSGRIYEQFF
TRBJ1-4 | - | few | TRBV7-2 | TGTGCCAGCAGCGTGACGGGACACCGAACTAATGAAAAACTGTTTTTT | CASSVTGHRTNEKLFF
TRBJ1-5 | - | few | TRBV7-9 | TGTGCCAGCAGCTGGGGGGGCGATAATCAGCCCCAGCATTTT | CASSWGGDNQPQHF